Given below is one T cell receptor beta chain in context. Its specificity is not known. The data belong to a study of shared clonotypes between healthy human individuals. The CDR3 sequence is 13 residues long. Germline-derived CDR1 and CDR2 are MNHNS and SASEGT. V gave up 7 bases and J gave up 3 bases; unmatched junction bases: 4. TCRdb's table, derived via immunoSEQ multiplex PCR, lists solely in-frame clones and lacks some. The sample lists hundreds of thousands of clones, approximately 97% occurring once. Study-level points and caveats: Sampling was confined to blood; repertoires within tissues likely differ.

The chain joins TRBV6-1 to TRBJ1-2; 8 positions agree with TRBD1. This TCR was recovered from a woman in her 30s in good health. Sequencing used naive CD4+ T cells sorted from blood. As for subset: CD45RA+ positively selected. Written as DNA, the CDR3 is TGTGCCAGCACTTTGACAGGGGACTATGGCTACACCTTC. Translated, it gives CASTLTGDYGYTF.